A selection of T cell receptor beta chains follows, all from one sample in a study of blood T cell repertoires in COVID-19. Only in-frame clones appear in the TCRdb table, and some are missing; sequencing was by immunoSEQ multiplex PCR. The sample records 200,000 or so clones, 84% being singletons. The sample taken for sequencing was peripheral blood. These receptors came from a woman aged 70-85 years with active or convalescent COVID-19. Each CDR3 is given with its conserved first and last residue. A D gene is named only where the DNA matches it firmly.

cdr3_aa: CAWSVPGRTNYGYTF
d_call: -
j_call: TRBJ1-2
v_call: TRBV30

cdr3_aa: CASSFGTSGRTNTGELFF
d_call: TRBD2
j_call: TRBJ2-2
v_call: TRBV9

cdr3_aa: CASSPRGQLEAFF
d_call: -
j_call: TRBJ1-1
v_call: TRBV19

cdr3_aa: CASSDYQGKTSYEQYF
d_call: -
j_call: TRBJ2-7
v_call: TRBV6-1

cdr3_aa: CASSQNYQGRAFF
d_call: -
j_call: TRBJ1-1
v_call: TRBV7-2

cdr3_aa: CASSPTTGANEKLFF
d_call: TRBD1
j_call: TRBJ1-4
v_call: TRBV9

cdr3_aa: CASSLDSRGYGYTF
d_call: -
j_call: TRBJ1-2
v_call: TRBV11-2

cdr3_aa: CASSVGGTRQSEQFF
d_call: -
j_call: TRBJ2-1
v_call: TRBV9

cdr3_aa: CASSQAVGAGGNEQFF
d_call: TRBD2
j_call: TRBJ2-1
v_call: TRBV7-3

cdr3_aa: CASSLASTGGEPQHF
d_call: TRBD1
j_call: TRBJ1-5
v_call: TRBV7-9

cdr3_aa: CASSQEWASGRTDTQYF
d_call: TRBD2
j_call: TRBJ2-3
v_call: TRBV3-1/TRBV3-2

cdr3_aa: CASSRTGTNTGELFF
d_call: TRBD1
j_call: TRBJ2-2
v_call: TRBV5-6

cdr3_aa: CASSLTGKPVSYEQYF
d_call: -
j_call: TRBJ2-7
v_call: TRBV4-2

cdr3_aa: CASSPGTVSNSNQPQHF
d_call: TRBD1
j_call: TRBJ1-5
v_call: TRBV7-9

cdr3_aa: CASSLRGSGNIQYF
d_call: -
j_call: TRBJ2-4
v_call: TRBV27

cdr3_aa: CASAQDNQSGELFF
d_call: -
j_call: TRBJ2-2
v_call: TRBV6-5

cdr3_aa: CASSLQTGTAFQETQYF
d_call: TRBD1
j_call: TRBJ2-5
v_call: TRBV19

cdr3_aa: CASRGTSNTGELFF
d_call: TRBD2
j_call: TRBJ2-2
v_call: TRBV9

cdr3_aa: CASSFEGASGPLTGQYF
d_call: TRBD2
j_call: TRBJ2-7
v_call: TRBV28

cdr3_aa: CASTSPGQGSGANVLTF
d_call: TRBD1
j_call: TRBJ2-6
v_call: TRBV28

cdr3_aa: CASSRDWANTGELFF
d_call: -
j_call: TRBJ2-2
v_call: TRBV27

cdr3_aa: CASSFRGTQYF
d_call: -
j_call: TRBJ2-5
v_call: TRBV12-3/TRBV12-4

cdr3_aa: CASSFAGYNEQFF
d_call: -
j_call: TRBJ2-1
v_call: TRBV6-2/TRBV6-3

cdr3_aa: CASSLGTGGESDTQYF
d_call: TRBD1
j_call: TRBJ2-3
v_call: TRBV18

cdr3_aa: CASSLGDRLNTEAFF
d_call: -
j_call: TRBJ1-1
v_call: TRBV5-1

cdr3_aa: CASNLLAGDFGEQFF
d_call: TRBD2
j_call: TRBJ2-1
v_call: TRBV6-1

cdr3_aa: CASSLGSAALRNEQFF
d_call: -
j_call: TRBJ2-1
v_call: TRBV5-1

cdr3_aa: CASNGFGGREDTQYF
d_call: TRBD2
j_call: TRBJ2-3
v_call: TRBV2

cdr3_aa: CASSIGPQEPQHF
d_call: -
j_call: TRBJ1-5
v_call: TRBV19

cdr3_aa: CASSRLTPGANVLTF
d_call: -
j_call: TRBJ2-6
v_call: TRBV27

cdr3_aa: CATSDLRRAREQFF
d_call: -
j_call: TRBJ2-1
v_call: TRBV24-1

cdr3_aa: CASRRDYNTGELFF
d_call: TRBD2
j_call: TRBJ2-2
v_call: TRBV6-4

cdr3_aa: CASSFHEGAYQPQHF
d_call: TRBD1
j_call: TRBJ1-5
v_call: TRBV28

cdr3_aa: CASSLEAGPNEQFF
d_call: TRBD2
j_call: TRBJ2-1
v_call: TRBV5-1